The 21 T cell receptor beta chains below all came from one sample that was sequenced in a study of T-cell memory formation after mild COVID-19. TCRdb used MiXCR to reprocess the 5' RACE reads, holding one entry per CDR3 protein. The profile shows roughly 600,000 distinct CDR3 sequences, approximately 19% of them singletons. The sample comprised PBMCs or a T cell subset sorted from them (not recorded which). These TCRs come from an adult woman who had mild COVID-19 (a few samples of this study predate the infection). Cell type and time point are not known.

This clonotype was detected ten times or more. The chain employs TRBV18 and TRBJ1-3; no clear D. This CDR3 region has 16 residues. Germline loops: CDR1 KGHSH, CDR2 LQKENI. V shed 3 bases and J shed 0 bases, with 12 bases lying between them. The CDR3 nucleotides are TGTGCCAGCTCACCCGTGGTCGACGGCTCTGGAAACACCATATATTTT. It yields the protein CASSPVVDGSGNTIYF.

There are a few counts of this clonotype. The chain employs TRBV4-1 and TRBJ2-1; D gene unclear. Germline CDR1 MGHRA, CDR2 YSYEKL. This CDR3 is 15 amino acids long. Trimming shortened V by 6 bases and J by 0 bases, and 12 bases separated the two germline ends. This CDR3 is CASRGRDSSYNEQFF. The CDR3 coding sequence is TGCGCCAGCAGAGGAAGGGATAGCTCCTACAATGAGCAGTTCTTC.

Of note for this clonotype: It may be a read error: a sequence one base away is much more abundant. The V call is TRBV11-2, the J call TRBJ1-5; D is unclear. The length of the CDR3 is 13 residues. The germline CDR1 and CDR2 sequences are SGHAT and FQNNGV. CDR3 residues: CDSSLGRGQPQHF. In nucleotides, the CDR3 is TGTGACAGCAGCTTAGGTCGGGGTCAGCCCCAGCATTTT.

This clonotype appeared a few times. The rearrangement links TRBV12-3 or TRBV12-4 to TRBJ1-5; D not certain. The germline V and J ends were trimmed by 0 bases and 2 bases, with 5 bases remaining between them. The CDR3 is 14 residues long. This chain's CDR3 is CASSLADGNQPQHF. Here the CDR3 DNA reads TGTGCCAGCAGTTTAGCCGACGGCAATCAGCCCCAGCATTTT.

The gene calls are TRBV9 and TRBJ2-1; the D gene is possibly TRBD2 (6 bases). The V gene lost 6 bases and the J gene lost 7 bases, with 23 bases spanning the gap. There are 16 residues in the CDR3. Germline V gene lookup returns CDR1 SGDLS and CDR2 YYNGEE. The CDR3 spells CASTPGVGLAANEQFF. The CDR3 coding sequence is TGTGCCAGCACCCCCGGGGTGGGACTGGCGGCTAATGAGCAGTTCTTC.

This clonotype has a count of ten or more. The chain is built from TRBV4-3 and TRBJ1-5; D unresolved. This CDR3 region has 14 residues. V shed 0 bases and J shed 3 bases, with 6 bases lying between them. Germline V CDR1 and CDR2: LGHNA, YSLEER. The CDR3: CASSQERANQPQHF. The CDR3 DNA sequence: TGCGCCAGCAGCCAAGAAAGGGCCAATCAGCCCCAGCATTTT.

The chain couples TRBV7-9 to TRBJ2-5, with 10 bases identical to TRBD1. This CDR3 has 16 residues. Germline V gene sequence: CDR1 SEHNR, CDR2 FQNEAQ (reference sequence). The V and J ends lost 5 bases and 4 bases, in that order; junction bases with no gene match: 10. The CDR3 DNA reads TGTGCCAGCAGCCCCCGGACAGGGGGTAGTGGAGAGACCCAGTACTTC. Encoded protein: CASSPRTGGSGETQYF.

This clonotype was seen just once. This chain links TRBV20-1 with TRBJ2-5; D is unresolved. V lost 0 bases, J lost 7 bases, and 12 bases lay in between. This CDR3 contains 13 residues. Germline values: CDR1 DFQATT, CDR2 SNEGSKA (reference sequence). This CDR3 is CSARDLDMGTQYF. CDR3 nucleotides: TGCAGTGCTAGAGATCTTGACATGGGGACCCAGTACTTC.

This chain joins TRBV12-3 or TRBV12-4 and TRBJ2-3, with a tentative D call TRBD1 (5 bases). V shed 4 bases and J shed 3 bases, with 11 bases lying between them. The CDR3 runs to 14 residues. This chain's CDR3 is CASSSRQLTDTQYF. CDR3 bases: TGTGCCAGCAGTTCTCGACAGTTGACAGATACGCAGTATTTT.

This clonotype came up a few times. The gene calls are TRBV7-6 and TRBJ1-5; D is unresolved. Per the germline V gene, CDR1 is SGHVS and CDR2 is FNYEAQ. CDR3 length: 15 residues. Trimming left V 5 bases short and J 5 bases short, with 16 bases between. The CDR3 spells CASSHNGDLDQPQHF. CDR3 DNA sequence: TGTGCCAGCAGCCATAACGGGGATTTGGATCAGCCCCAGCATTTT.

This clonotype was seen a handful of times. V gene TRBV5-1 combines with J gene TRBJ2-1, with a weak D call TRBD1 (6 bases). Trimming took off 1 base at V and 0 bases at J, with 14 bases between the two ends. Germline CDR1 SGHRS, CDR2 YFSETQ. CDR3 length: 17 amino acids. The CDR3 is CASSLTGQSFSYNEQFF. The CDR3 DNA follows: TGCGCCAGCAGCTTGACTGGACAGAGTTTCTCCTACAATGAGCAGTTCTTC.

The chain uses TRBV5-1 and TRBJ2-1, with 9 nucleotides matching TRBD1. CDR1 SGHRS and CDR2 YFSETQ come from the germline V gene. V lost 0 bases and J lost 4; bases outside the gene matches: 2. The CDR3 sequence is 15 residues long. CDR3 sequence (DNA): TGCGCCAGCAGCTTGGAGGACAGGGGTTACAATGAGCAGTTCTTC. This codes for CASSLEDRGYNEQFF.

The J gene is TRBJ1-4, the V gene TRBV4-3; D unclear. CDR1 is LGHNA, CDR2 YSLEER, per germline. The V and J ends lost 0 bases and 5 bases respectively, with 10 bases between them. This CDR3 has 15 amino acids. The CDR3: CASSQDPAPNEKLFF. CDR3 bases: TGCGCCAGCAGCCAAGATCCGGCCCCAAATGAAAAACTGTTTTTT.

A remark on this clonotype: At one end the junction does not follow the germline gene, possibly because of a read error. The chain uses TRBV23-1 and TRBJ2-2; D is uncertain. TRBV23-1 falls under the ORF class, with uncertain function. The CDR3 runs 15 residues. The CDR3 is CASSPKTANTGELFF. The CDR3 DNA reads TGTGCCAGCAGCCCGAAGACCGCGAACACCGGGGAGCTGTTTTTT.

The chain is built from TRBV12-3 or TRBV12-4 and TRBJ1-1, with D perhaps TRBD1 (6 bases). The CDR3 has 14 residues. The germline V and J ends were trimmed by 4 bases and 5 bases, with 14 bases remaining between them. The CDR3, as DNA: TGTGCCAGCAGTTCCGAAGGGGGTAGTACTGAAGCTTTCTTT. This sequence encodes CASSSEGGSTEAFF.

V and J are TRBV7-9 and TRBJ1-1; the D is unclear. Germline-derived CDR1 and CDR2 are SEHNR and FQNEAQ (reference sequence). The CDR3 has 11 residues. V was clipped by 11 bases and J by 4 bases, with 11 bases between them. Here the CDR3 reads CAEHLVTEAFF. CDR3 nucleotide sequence: TGTGCCGAACATTTGGTCACTGAAGCTTTCTTT.

This clonotype occurred a few times. The chain employs TRBV18 and TRBJ2-3, with D hard to call. V was clipped by 2 bases and J by 4 bases, with 10 bases between them. Germline lookup yields CDR1 KGHSH and CDR2 LQKENI. The CDR3 runs 14 residues. The CDR3 DNA reads TGTGCCAGCTCACCAGCCCAACTCGCAGATACGCAGTATTTT. Translating gives CASSPAQLADTQYF. The variable domain in full, completed from reference TRBV18 and TRBJ2-3, reads NAGVMQNPRHLVRRRGQEARLRCSPMKGHSHVYWYRQLPEEGLKFMVYLQKENIIDESGMPKERFSAEFPKEGPSILRIQQVVRGDSAAYFCASSPAQLADTQYFGPGTRLTVL.

This clonotype was detected a few times. The gene calls are TRBV5-6 and TRBJ2-7; TRBD2 matches 9 bases. V shed 3 bases, J shed 1 base, and the junction held 14 bases outside the gene matches. This CDR3 is built from 18 residues. CDR1 SGHDT and CDR2 YYEEEE come from the germline V gene. CDR3 in amino acids: CASSSLAGQTRSSYEQYF. In nucleotides, the CDR3 is TGTGCCAGCAGCTCCCTAGCGGGACAGACCCGATCATCCTACGAGCAGTACTTC.

In this sample, this clonotype turned up a few times. The rearrangement links TRBV4-2 to TRBJ2-7; 11 positions agree with TRBD2. The CDR3 extends over 17 amino acids. The V segment lost 0 bases and the J segment 4 bases; nucleotides outside the gene matches: 8. The germline V gene encodes CDR1 LGHNA and CDR2 YNFKEQ. The CDR3 protein is CASSQEEGLAGVYEQYF. The CDR3 DNA sequence: TGTGCCAGCAGCCAAGAGGAAGGACTAGCGGGTGTTTACGAGCAGTACTTC.

The chain couples TRBV5-1 to TRBJ2-5; no reliable D call. The V gene lost 3 bases and the J gene lost 2 bases, with 14 bases spanning the gap. CDR1 is SGHRS, CDR2 YFSETQ, per germline. The CDR3 has 15 amino acids. This CDR3 reads CASSYGRAYQETQYF. The DNA for the CDR3 is TGCGCCAGCAGCTATGGCCGGGCGTATCAAGAGACCCAGTACTTC.

This clonotype occurred a few times. The genes are TRBV12-3 or TRBV12-4 and TRBJ2-2; 10 bases are shared with TRBD1. CDR3 length equals 16 residues. The trim removed 4 bases at V and 5 bases at J, leaving 7 bases unmatched. The CDR3 here is CASSSGQGKGTGELFF. The CDR3, as DNA: TGTGCCAGCAGTTCGGGACAGGGGAAAGGAACCGGGGAGCTGTTTTTT.